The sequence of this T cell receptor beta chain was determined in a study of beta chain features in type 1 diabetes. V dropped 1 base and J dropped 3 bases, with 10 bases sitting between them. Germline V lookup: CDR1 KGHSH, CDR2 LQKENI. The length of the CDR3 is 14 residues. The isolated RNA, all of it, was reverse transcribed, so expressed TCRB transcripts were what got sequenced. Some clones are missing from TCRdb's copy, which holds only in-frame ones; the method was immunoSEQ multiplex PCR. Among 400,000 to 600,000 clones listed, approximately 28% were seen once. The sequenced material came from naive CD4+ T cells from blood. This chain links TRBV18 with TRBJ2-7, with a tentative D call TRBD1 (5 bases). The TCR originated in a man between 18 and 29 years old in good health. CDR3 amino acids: CASSPLGAIYEQYF. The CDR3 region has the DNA TGTGCCAGCTCACCACTAGGGGCTATCTACGAGCAGTACTTC.